The 21 T cell receptor beta chains given below trace back to one sample, sequenced in a study of CD8 T cells in ankylosing spondylitis. Study outcomes and limitations: A motif in TCR beta, a set of roughly eight highly homologous variants, appeared characteristic of ankylosing spondylitis blood.

TCRdb ran MiXCR on the 5' RACE reads and lists one entry per CDR3 protein. Of approximately 500,000 distinct CDR3 sequences listed, roughly 12% are singletons. Antigens of these TCRs are unknown. The specimen was blood, either unsorted or a sorted T cell fraction (not recorded which). These receptor sequences come from a male donor with ankylosing spondylitis.

This chain joins TRBV2 and TRBJ2-7, with D perhaps TRBD1 or TRBD2 (6 bases each). Germline CDR1 SNHLY, CDR2 FYNNEI. The CDR3 runs 14 residues. V lost 6 bases and J lost 6, with 18 bases in between. CDR3: CASRDQGHGGEQYF. The CDR3 DNA follows: TGTGCCAGCAGAGACCAGGGACACGGGGGCGAGCAGTACTTC. Based on the CDR3 plus reference TRBV2 and TRBJ2-7, the full variable domain is EPEVTQTPSHQVTQMGQEVILRCVPISNHLYFYWYRQILGQKVEFLVSFYNNEISEKSEIFDDQFSVERPDGSNFTLKIRSTKLEDSAMYFCASRDQGHGGEQYFGPGTRLTVT.

This chain uses TRBV7-2 with TRBJ1-4; D might be TRBD1 (6 bases). The length of the CDR3 is 15 residues. Germline CDR1 SGHTA, CDR2 FQGNSA. V dropped 6 bases and J dropped 8 bases, with 19 bases sitting between them. CDR3 amino acids: CASRSMRQGNEKLFF. The CDR3 nucleotides read TGTGCCAGCAGGTCCATGAGGCAGGGGAACGAAAAACTGTTTTTT.

This chain links TRBV15 with TRBJ1-4; no clear D gene. The length of the CDR3 is 14 residues. V was clipped by 0 bases and J by 3 bases, with 5 bases between them. Germline V lookup: CDR1 LNHNV, CDR2 YYDKDF (reference sequence). Written as DNA, the CDR3 is TGTGCCACCAGCAGAGAAGCGGCTAATGAAAAACTGTTTTTT. It encodes CATSREAANEKLFF.

The chain uses TRBV15 and TRBJ1-4; D possibly corresponds to TRBD1 (5 bases). Germline V gene lookup returns CDR1 LNHNV and CDR2 YYDKDF (reference sequence). The V end was cut by 2 bases, the J end by 6 bases, with 13 bases between. The CDR3 spans 15 residues. CDR3: CATSRMSGEDEKLFF. The CDR3 DNA reads TGTGCCACCAGCAGAATGTCGGGGGAGGATGAAAAACTGTTTTTT.

This clonotype has a handful of counts. CDR3 sequence reads: CASSPPQGKGTEAFF. Here the CDR3 DNA reads TGCGCCAGCAGCCCCCCCCAAGGGAAGGGAACTGAAGCTTTCTTT. This chain connects TRBV5-1 to TRBJ1-1; D uncertain. V dropped 4 bases and J dropped 5 bases, with 18 bases sitting between them. Germline CDR1 SGHRS, CDR2 YFSETQ. This CDR3 region has 15 residues.

This clonotype was counted a few times. The chain recombines TRBV30 with TRBJ1-2; D is unresolved. The CDR3 runs to 11 residues. With 3 bases removed from V and 5 bases from J, the gap between germline ends came to 7 bases. The germline gives CDR1 GTSNPN, CDR2 SVGIG (reference sequence). CDR3 DNA: TGTGCCTGGAGGGCGGGTTATGGCTACACCTTC. Its translation: CAWRAGYGYTF.

V is TRBV29-1 and J is TRBJ2-7, with 10 nucleotides matching TRBD2. The germline gives CDR1 SQVTM, CDR2 ANQGSEA. V was clipped by 0 bases and J by 3 bases; unmatched bases: 5. The CDR3 extends over 15 amino acids. As DNA, the CDR3 is TGCAGCGTTGAAGATGGGAGACTAGCGGGCTACGAGCAGTACTTC. Translating it yields CSVEDGRLAGYEQYF.

This clonotype occurred once. Because the CDR3 is missing its conserved closing phenylalanine or tryptophan, this is likely a read error. DNA of the CDR3: TGTGCCAGCAGCTTACAATGGGGGTATAAGTGCAATCAGCCCCAGCATTAT. Protein product: CASSLQWGYKCNQPQHY. V gene TRBV11-3 combines with J gene TRBJ1-5, with D possibly matching TRBD1 (5 bases). Germline CDR1 reads SGHNT; CDR2 reads YENEEA. V lost 2 bases, J lost 2 bases, and 16 bases lay in between. This CDR3 has 17 amino acids.

The rearrangement joins TRBV20-1 to TRBJ2-3; D might be TRBD2 (7 bases). This CDR3 has 15 residues. From germline, CDR1 is DFQATT and CDR2 SNEGSKA (reference sequence). The germline V and J ends were trimmed by 8 bases and 2 bases, with 20 bases remaining between them. The CDR3 DNA sequence: TGCAGTACCACCCTTAGGGGGGGCTACACAGATACGCAGTATTTT. It codes for CSTTLRGGYTDTQYF.

The chain couples TRBV18 to TRBJ2-2; 7 bases agree with TRBD2. Trimming cost V 0 bases and J 6 bases; bases outside gene matches: 4. CDR1 is KGHSH and CDR2 is LQKENI in the germline V gene. The CDR3 is 15 amino acids. As DNA, the CDR3 is TGTGCCAGCTCACCACCGTCACTAGCGTCCGGGGAGCTGTTTTTT. This codes for CASSPPSLASGELFF.

In this sample, this clonotype turned up a few times. The J gene is TRBJ1-5, the V gene TRBV12-3 or TRBV12-4; D might be TRBD1 (6 bases). CDR3 length: 15 amino acids. V lost 1 base and J 6 bases, leaving 13 bases between the germline ends. The CDR3: CASSLEQGYTQPQHF. The DNA for the CDR3 is TGTGCCAGCAGTTTAGAACAGGGCTATACTCAGCCCCAGCATTTT.

The V call is TRBV4-2, the J call TRBJ2-1; perhaps TRBD2 as D (5 bases). Trimming took 1 base from V and 9 from J, leaving 10 bases between them. Per germline, CDR1 LGHNA and CDR2 YNFKEQ. The CDR3 length is 13 residues. In DNA, the CDR3 is TGTGCCAGCAGCCAAGTTCCTAGCTTTGAGCAGTTCTTC. Protein sequence: CASSQVPSFEQFF.

The chain employs TRBV5-1 and TRBJ1-1, with D tentatively TRBD1 (6 bases). V lost 2 bases, J lost 4 bases, and 15 bases lay in between. The CDR3 length is 15 residues. Germline values: CDR1 SGHRS, CDR2 YFSETQ. The CDR3 DNA sequence: TGCGCCAGCAGCTTCAATGGGGCCAGGGGCACTGAAGCTTTCTTT. Its protein is CASSFNGARGTEAFF.

This clonotype was picked up many times. CDR3 protein: CASSRGTGDQPQHF. Written as DNA, the CDR3 is TGTGCCAGCAGCCGCGGGACAGGAGATCAGCCCCAGCATTTT. The chain combines TRBV7-2 with TRBJ1-5, with 8 positions matching TRBD1. Germline lookup yields CDR1 SGHTA and CDR2 FQGNSA. V lost 5 bases and J lost 5; bases outside the gene matches: 5. CDR3 length: 14 amino acids.

Only a few counts were recorded for this clonotype. The genes are TRBV15 and TRBJ2-1; no clear D gene. Trimming pared 4 bases from V and 6 bases from J, leaving 13 bases between. The CDR3 totals 14 residues. CDR1 is LNHNV and CDR2 is YYDKDF in the germline V gene (reference sequence). CDR3 sequence reads: CATSNRATRNEQFF. The CDR3 coding sequence is TGTGCCACCAGCAACCGGGCAACCCGCAATGAGCAGTTCTTC.

The table lists this clonotype with a few counts. The chain links TRBV6-1 to TRBJ2-3; TRBD2 aligns across 7 bases. The CDR3 spans 15 residues. The V gene end was trimmed by 6 bases and the J gene end by 4 bases; junction bases not matched to a gene: 10. Per the germline V gene, CDR1 is MNHNS and CDR2 is SASEGT. The CDR3 DNA reads as TGTGCCAGCAGCCCGGAGGGGAGGGCCTCAGATACGCAGTATTTT. This gives the protein CASSPEGRASDTQYF.

The rearrangement uses TRBV20-1 and TRBJ2-1; 7 nucleotides align to TRBD2. The CDR3 totals 14 residues. Germline values: CDR1 DFQATT, CDR2 SNEGSKA (reference sequence). The junction had 14 bases not matched to a gene; V was cut back by 8 bases and J by 7 bases. CDR3 protein: CSSTGGRAGNEQFF. CDR3 nucleotides: TGCAGTTCAACAGGAGGGAGGGCCGGTAATGAGCAGTTCTTC.

This clonotype showed up just a few times. V and J are TRBV20-1 and TRBJ2-3, with a possible D match to TRBD1 (6 bases). In germline, CDR1 is DFQATT, CDR2 SNEGSKA (reference sequence). V was clipped by 0 bases and J by 4 bases, with 14 bases between them. CDR3 length equals 15 residues. The CDR3 loop reads CSARDPRGRADTQYF. As DNA, the CDR3 is TGCAGTGCTAGAGATCCCAGGGGACGGGCAGATACGCAGTATTTT.

This clonotype was seen more than once but under ten times. This chain uses TRBV21-1 with TRBJ1-1. TRBV21-1 is deemed a pseudogene. The CDR3 runs to 14 residues. CDR3 coding DNA: TGTGCCAGCAGCAAAGAGGAGGTAGGAACTGAAGCTTTCTTT. Translating gives CASSKEEVGTEAFF.

CDR3 loop: CASIPGVWNYGYTF. The CDR3 bases are TGTGCCAGCATACCCGGGGTTTGGAACTATGGCTACACCTTC. The rearrangement joins TRBV27 to TRBJ1-2, with unresolved D. The CDR3 is 14 residues long. The V gene lost 7 bases and the J gene lost 2 bases, with 14 bases spanning the gap. The germline V gene has CDR1 MNHEY and CDR2 SMNVEV (reference sequence).

The chain joins TRBV5-1 to TRBJ2-5; the D gene is possibly TRBD1 (5 bases). V was clipped by 0 bases and J by 6 bases, with 9 bases between them. The CDR3 has 13 amino acids. Germline-derived CDR1 and CDR2 are SGHRS and YFSETQ. Here the CDR3 DNA reads TGCGCCAGCAGCTTGGAAGGGGCGAAGACCCAGTACTTC. Translation gives CASSLEGAKTQYF.